This TCR beta chain was profiled in a study of T-cell memory formation after mild COVID-19. Overall study findings and caveats: There were some responding clones in pre-infection memory, which suggested that cross-reactive memory had joined. Shrinking CD4+ clones were chiefly CM and EM; CD8+ ones were chiefly EMRA.

About this clonotype: What it binds is unknown.

This CDR3 spans 13 amino acids. A 5'RACE reaction primed in the constant segment made cDNA libraries of TCR alpha and TCR beta, and these carried sample barcodes and UMIs. Each CDR3 protein is one row after TCRdb ran MiXCR on the 5' RACE reads. There are 310,000 or so distinct CDR3 sequences in the sample; around 15% occur only once, and about a fifth lies in the top ten. The specimen was PBMCs or a T cell subset sorted from them (not recorded which). This chain joins TRBV21-1 and TRBJ2-7; the DNA was not used to check the table's D call, TRBD1. TRBV21-1 is described as a pseudogene. The receptor comes from a man aged 18 to 30 who had mild COVID-19 (a few samples of this study predate the infection). Cell type and time point are not known. The CDR3 region has the DNA TGTGCCACTTCGTCCCCCCCCGTCTACGAGCAGTACGTC. Its protein is CATSSPPVYEQYV.